Listed here are 13 T cell receptor beta chains from one sample, sequenced in a study of blood T cell repertoires in COVID-19. The method was immunoSEQ multiplex PCR; TCRdb's version includes in-frame clones alone and lacks a portion of them. Altogether about 42,000 clones are present, around four fifths being singletons, with the ten largest covering less than 7%. Sequencing input: peripheral blood. These TCRs come from a man aged 50 to 60 with active COVID-19.

The chain carries TRBV7-9 and TRBJ1-2; 11 nucleotides line up with TRBD1. V lost 5 bases and J lost 2; bases outside the gene matches: 7. Germline CDR1 SEHNR, CDR2 FQNEAQ (reference sequence). The CDR3 contains 16 residues. The CDR3 loop reads CASSMTGTGGNYGYTF. In DNA form, the CDR3 reads TGTGCCAGCAGCATGACCGGGACAGGGGGAAACTATGGCTACACCTTC.

This clone was found once. The chain joins TRBV11-2 to TRBJ2-7; D not resolved. V lost 1 base and J 6 bases, leaving 10 bases between the germline ends. The germline CDR1 and CDR2 sequences are SGHAT and FQNNGV. The CDR3 is made up of 13 amino acids. Here the CDR3 DNA reads TGTGCCAGCAGCTTAGCCCCAGGCACCGAGCAGTACTTC. It codes for CASSLAPGTEQYF. The variable domain in full, with the rest retrieved from reference TRBV11-2 and TRBJ2-7, is EAGVAQSPRYKIIEKRQSVAFWCNPISGHATLYWYQQILGQGPKLLIQFQNNGVVDDSQLPKDRFSAERLKGVDSTLKIQPAKLEDSAVYLCASSLAPGTEQYFGPGTRLTVT.

The genes are TRBV7-9 and TRBJ2-7; TRBD2 aligns across 10 bases. The CDR3 covers 16 residues. Germline V gene sequence: CDR1 SEHNR, CDR2 FQNEAQ (reference sequence). With 0 bases clipped from V and 2 bases from J, the junction kept 4 bases outside the gene matches. The CDR3 is CASSLALSGGAYEQYF. The CDR3 region has the DNA TGTGCCAGCAGCTTAGCGTTAAGCGGGGGGGCCTACGAGCAGTACTTC.

The chain combines TRBV19 with TRBJ1-5; 8 bases align to TRBD1. Germline trimming cut 9 bases from V and 2 bases from J; bases unmatched to any gene: 21. CDR1 and CDR2 (germline): LNHDA, SQIVND (reference sequence). The CDR3 spans 19 residues. In DNA form, the CDR3 reads TGTGCCAGCCATGACAGGGGTACCCCCATGTCCATGGGCAATCAGCCCCAGCATTTT. It is translated as CASHDRGTPMSMGNQPQHF.

J is TRBJ2-1 and V is TRBV11-3; D unresolved. The CDR3 sequence is 17 residues long. V was cut by 1 base and J by 0 bases, with 13 bases left in between. Germline CDR1 is SGHNT and CDR2 is YENEEA. For the CDR3, the DNA is TGTGCCAGCAGCTTAGCTCATTTCGAGAGCTCCTACAATGAGCAGTTCTTC. Amino acids: CASSLAHFESSYNEQFF.

The rearrangement links TRBV30 to TRBJ2-1; D ambiguous. CDR3 size: 12 residues. Deletions cut 6 bases from V and 0 bases from J, with 6 bases between. Per germline, CDR1 GTSNPN and CDR2 SVGIG (reference sequence). CDR3: CACCDSYNEQFF. For the CDR3, the DNA is TGTGCCTGCTGCGACTCCTACAATGAGCAGTTCTTC.

The sample holds many counts of this clone. V gene TRBV30 combines with J gene TRBJ1-4; D not resolved. The V gene's germline CDR1 is GTSNPN and CDR2 SVGIG (reference sequence). V was cut by 5 bases and J by 8 bases, with 12 bases left in between. The CDR3 is made up of 12 amino acids. Here the CDR3 DNA reads TGTGCCTGGGCCTCAGGTTCCGAAAAACTGTTTTTT. This codes for CAWASGSEKLFF.

The chain carries TRBV9 and TRBJ2-1; 7 bases agree with TRBD2. Germline CDR1 SGDLS, CDR2 YYNGEE. J gave up 12 bases and V 4 bases, and 7 bases lay outside the gene matches. The CDR3 spans 12 residues. In DNA form, the CDR3 reads TGTGCCAGCAGCACAGTAGCGGGCGGGCAGTTCTTC. It encodes CASSTVAGGQFF.

The chain is built from TRBV11-2 and TRBJ2-2; TRBD2 aligns across 8 bases. Losses at the gene ends were 5 bases for V and 4 bases for J; bases not matched to a gene: 9. In germline, CDR1 is SGHAT, CDR2 FQNNGV. The CDR3 totals 16 residues. CDR3 in DNA: TGTGCCAGCAGCCTCACCGGGACTAGTGGCACCGGGGAGCTGTTTTTT. Protein: CASSLTGTSGTGELFF.

CDR3 DNA sequence: TGTGCCAGCAGTGCGGGTTTCAACGCTGAAGCTTTCTTT. Translation: CASSAGFNAEAFF. The V and J genes are TRBV2 and TRBJ1-1; D not resolved. Germline CDR1 reads SNHLY; CDR2 reads FYNNEI. Between the trimmed V and J ends, which lost 4 bases and 6 bases, there was a span of 12 bases. The CDR3 sequence is 13 residues long.

The chain combines TRBV11-2 with TRBJ2-7, with D possibly TRBD1 on 6 matching bases. V was clipped by 5 bases and J by 6 bases, with 26 bases between them. CDR1 and CDR2 from the germline V gene are SGHAT and FQNNGV. The CDR3 contains 17 residues. In DNA form, the CDR3 reads TGTGCCAGCAGCCCGAGGCCAGGGGTAGACCGATATCGCGAGCAGTACTTC. This sequence encodes CASSPRPGVDRYREQYF. The full variable domain, completed using reference TRBV11-2 and TRBJ2-7, is EAGVAQSPRYKIIEKRQSVAFWCNPISGHATLYWYQQILGQGPKLLIQFQNNGVVDDSQLPKDRFSAERLKGVDSTLKIQPAKLEDSAVYLCASSPRPGVDRYREQYFGPGTRLTVT.

The gene calls are TRBV30 and TRBJ1-1; D call uncertain. V dropped 2 bases and J dropped 8 bases, with 9 bases sitting between them. The CDR3 has 11 residues. Germline V gene sequence: CDR1 GTSNPN, CDR2 SVGIG (reference sequence). CDR3 in amino acids: CAWSPTREAFF. The CDR3 bases are TGTGCCTGGAGTCCCACTAGAGAAGCTTTCTTT.

The rearrangement joins TRBV28 to TRBJ1-1; unclear D gene. Trimming cost V 5 bases and J 2 bases, with 12 bases left between them. Looked up from germline, CDR1 is MDHEN and CDR2 is SYDVKM. The CDR3 runs 14 residues. The CDR3 nucleotides read TGTGCCAGCAGTACTTACGAAGTCAACACTGAAGCTTTCTTT. Amino acid sequence: CASSTYEVNTEAFF.